This record looks at one T cell receptor beta chain sequence and its context. Its antigen is unidentified. Profiling relied on immunoSEQ multiplex PCR, and the TCRdb table lists in-frame clones only, not all of them. The profile shows approximately 270,000 clones, approximately 83% of them singletons. The trim removed 3 bases at V and 0 bases at J, leaving 8 bases unmatched. This CDR3 has 16 amino acids. The germline V gene encodes CDR1 LGHNA and CDR2 YSLEER. The record originates from a study of cytomegalovirus exposure and HLA in healthy donors. Study-wide results and limits: Investigators reported 150 to 200 TCR beta chains as tied to cytomegalovirus. Subsequent analysis showed first-cohort TCR clusters tending to co-occur in more than 90 validation repertoires.

J is TRBJ2-7 and V is TRBV4-3, with TRBD1 identical over 7 bases. The sample comprised PBMCs. The receptor was derived from a woman in her late teens or twenties in good health and CMV-seronegative. The CDR3 region has the DNA TGCGCCAGCAGCCAGGATACAGGGGAGTCCTCCTACGAGCAGTACTTC. Translation: CASSQDTGESSYEQYF.